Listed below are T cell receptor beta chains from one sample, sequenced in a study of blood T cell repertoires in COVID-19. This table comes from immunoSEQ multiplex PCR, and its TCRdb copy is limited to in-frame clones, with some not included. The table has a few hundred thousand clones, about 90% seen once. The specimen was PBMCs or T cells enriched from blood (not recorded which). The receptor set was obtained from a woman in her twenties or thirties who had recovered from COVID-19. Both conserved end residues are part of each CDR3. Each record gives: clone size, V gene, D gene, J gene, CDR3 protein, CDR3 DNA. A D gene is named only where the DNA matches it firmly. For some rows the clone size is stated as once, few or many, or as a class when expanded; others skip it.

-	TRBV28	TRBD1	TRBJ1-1	CASSQTGGGKAEAFF	TGTGCCAGCAGTCAGACAGGGGGCGGTAAGGCTGAAGCTTTCTTT
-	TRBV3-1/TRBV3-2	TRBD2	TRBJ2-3	CASSLARRLAGPTDTQYF	TGTGCCAGCAGCCTGGCCCGGAGACTAGCGGGGCCCACAGATACGCAGTATTTT
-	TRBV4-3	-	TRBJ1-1	CASSQVSGSEAFF	TGCGCCAGCAGCCAAGTTTCCGGGTCTGAAGCTTTCTTT
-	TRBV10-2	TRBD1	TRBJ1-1	CASSEQGEDGAFF	TGCGCCAGCAGCGAACAGGGGGAAGATGGAGCTTTCTTT
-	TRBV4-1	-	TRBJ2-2	CASSRLQGTGELFF	TGCGCCAGCAGCCGACTTCAGGGGACCGGGGAGCTGTTTTTT
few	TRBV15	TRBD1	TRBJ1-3	CATSRDRVNTIYF	TGTGCCACCAGCAGGGACAGGGTTAACACCATATATTTT
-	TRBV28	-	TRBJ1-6	CASSLGGKYNSPLHF	TGTGCCAGCAGTTTAGGGGGGAAATATAATTCACCCCTCCACTTT
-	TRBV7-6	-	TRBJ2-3	CASTRRAGESTDTQYF	TGTGCCAGCACCCGTCGGGCAGGGGAAAGCACAGATACGCAGTATTTT
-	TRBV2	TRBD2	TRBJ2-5	CASGGTSGGARETQYF	TGTGCCAGCGGAGGGACTAGCGGGGGGGCTCGTGAGACCCAGTACTTC
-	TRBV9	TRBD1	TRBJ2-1	CASSVEQGTGFYNEQFF	TGTGCCAGCAGCGTAGAGCAGGGGACAGGGTTCTACAATGAGCAGTTCTTC
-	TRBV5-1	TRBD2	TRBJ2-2	CASSLGLVGTGELFF	TGCGCCAGCAGCTTAGGACTAGTTGGTACCGGGGAGCTGTTTTTT
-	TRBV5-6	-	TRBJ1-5	CASSLEGNSNQPQHF	TGTGCCAGCAGCTTGGAGGGGAATAGCAATCAGCCCCAGCATTTT
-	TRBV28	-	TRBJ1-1	CASSGPGTGGQNTEAFF	TGTGCCAGCAGTGGGCCCGGGACGGGGGGCCAGAACACTGAAGCTTTCTTT
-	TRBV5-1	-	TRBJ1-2	CASSPEGLGTEYGYTF	TGCGCCAGCAGCCCGGAGGGATTAGGGACTGAGTATGGCTACACCTTC
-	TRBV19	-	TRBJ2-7	CASSIAGEPYEQYF	TGTGCCAGTAGTATAGCGGGGGAACCCTACGAGCAGTACTTC
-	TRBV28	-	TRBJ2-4	CASRSNRDIQYF	TGTGCCAGCAGATCCAACCGGGACATTCAGTACTTC
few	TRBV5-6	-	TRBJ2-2	CASSFLGEVSTGELFF	TGTGCCAGCAGCTTCTTGGGGGAGGTTAGCACCGGGGAGCTGTTTTTT
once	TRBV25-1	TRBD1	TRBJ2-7	CASRKTGTETPYF	TGTGCCAGCAGGAAAACTGGGACAGAGACCCCGTACTTC
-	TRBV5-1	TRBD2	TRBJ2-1	CASSSTGTSGVYNEQFF	TGCGCCAGCAGCTCAACCGGGACTAGCGGGGTCTACAATGAGCAGTTCTTC
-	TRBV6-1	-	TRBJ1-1	CASRDGGGGLTEAFF	TGTGCCAGCAGGGACGGGGGGGGTGGCCTCACTGAAGCTTTCTTT
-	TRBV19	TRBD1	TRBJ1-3	CASSWTGSHSGNTIYF	TGTGCCAGTAGTTGGACAGGGTCTCACTCTGGAAACACCATATATTTT
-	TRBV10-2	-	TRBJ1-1	CASSESTRGEAFF	TGCGCCAGCAGTGAGTCGACTCGCGGAGAAGCTTTCTTT
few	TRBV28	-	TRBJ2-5	CASSHDRRPEETQYF	TGTGCCAGCAGCCATGACAGGCGACCCGAAGAGACCCAGTACTTC
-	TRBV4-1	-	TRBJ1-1	CASSLLTSTEAFF	TGCGCCAGCAGCCTCTTGACTAGCACTGAAGCTTTCTTT
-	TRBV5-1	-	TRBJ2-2	CASSLSAHSNTGELFF	TGCGCCAGCAGCTTGAGTGCGCATTCGAACACCGGGGAGCTGTTTTTT
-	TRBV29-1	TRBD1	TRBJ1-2	CSAGPGGALGGYTF	TGCAGCGCCGGGCCAGGGGGCGCTTTGGGAGGCTACACCTTC
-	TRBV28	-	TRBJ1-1	CASSLASGTLNTEAFF	TGTGCCAGCAGTTTAGCCTCCGGGACACTGAACACTGAAGCTTTCTTT
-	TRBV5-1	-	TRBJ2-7	CASSDQPGHLSYEQYF	TGCGCCAGCAGCGACCAACCGGGACACCTCTCCTACGAGCAGTACTTC
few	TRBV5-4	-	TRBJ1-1	CASSFGGNTEAFF	TGTGCCAGCAGCTTTGGAGGGAACACTGAAGCTTTCTTT
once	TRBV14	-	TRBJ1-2	CASSQDRLAGYTF	TGTGCCAGCAGCCAAGATCGATTGGCAGGCTACACCTTC
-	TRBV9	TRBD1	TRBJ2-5	CASSPQGARQETQYF	TGTGCCAGCAGCCCACAGGGGGCGCGGCAAGAGACCCAGTACTTC
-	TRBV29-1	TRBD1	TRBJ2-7	CSVEGTGHYEQYF	TGCAGCGTTGAAGGGACAGGGCACTACGAGCAGTACTTC
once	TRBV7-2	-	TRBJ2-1	CASSIDSSYNEQFF	TGTGCCAGCAGCATCGACAGTTCCTACAATGAGCAGTTCTTC
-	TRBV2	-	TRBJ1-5	CASSAGSSNQPQHF	TGTGCCAGCAGTGCCGGGAGTAGCAATCAGCCCCAGCATTTT
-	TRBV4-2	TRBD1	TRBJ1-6	CASSQGQGESAPLHF	TGTGCCAGCAGCCAAGGACAGGGGGAATCGGCACCCCTCCACTTT